Detailed here is one T cell receptor (beta chain). No antigen is known for it. Sequencing was performed with immunoSEQ multiplex PCR; in TCRdb, only in-frame clones are kept and a portion is missing. The sample lists just over 30,000 clones, about 79% occurring once. This record belongs to a study of Tregs in tolerant kidney transplant recipients. Overall study context: Recipient cells were told from donor cells by antibody staining.

V lost 0 bases and J 4 bases, leaving 9 bases between the germline ends. Germline V gene lookup returns CDR1 MNHEY and CDR2 SVGAGI. The CDR3 is 14 amino acids. Study-wide findings and caveats: Few patients were studied, so findings need validation in larger groups.

The chain couples TRBV6-5 to TRBJ1-2, with D hard to call. The origin of this receptor is a human donor in good health. Sequencing was done on a sample of Tregs from blood cultured with allogeneic cells. CDR3 residues: CASSYSLQFYGYTF. The CDR3 DNA is TGTGCCAGCAGTTACTCGTTACAGTTCTATGGCTACACCTTC.